Each of the 30 T cell receptor beta chains below was sequenced from the same sample in a study of blood T cells in healthy people across ages. PCR was performed a second time for roughly 7 to 11 cycles using a sample-barcoded 5' primer and a J-beta primer mix. TCRdb reanalysed the 5' RACE reads using MiXCR and keeps one entry per CDR3 protein. The sample has hundreds of thousands of distinct CDR3 sequences, around a quarter seen once; the top ten hold 3%. This same sample was also taken into another study, of T cells of mothers and their children.

The sample consisted of blood. These receptors all come from a boy younger than 18 in good health.

The rearrangement uses TRBV4-1 and TRBJ2-5; D not certain. In germline, CDR1 is MGHRA, CDR2 YSYEKL. The CDR3 has 15 residues. The V end was cut by 1 base, the J end by 7 bases, with 16 bases between. CDR3: CASSQVGGSSRTQYF. The CDR3 DNA follows: TGCGCCAGCAGCCAAGTAGGTGGCAGTAGTAGGACCCAGTACTTC.

CDR3 sequence reads: CATTLGQGFYGYTF. CDR3 sequence (DNA): TGTGCCACGACGCTGGGACAGGGGTTCTATGGCTACACCTTC. This chain connects TRBV6-1 to TRBJ1-2; 10 bases fit TRBD1. This CDR3 region has 14 residues. The V and J ends lost 10 bases and 4 bases, in that order; junction bases with no gene match: 9. CDR1 is MNHNS and CDR2 is SASEGT in the germline V gene.

The chain recombines TRBV12-3 or TRBV12-4 with TRBJ2-5; D remains ambiguous. Trimming cost V 4 bases and J 4 bases, with 13 bases left between them. The CDR3 spans 14 residues. CDR3 residues: CASSSSRSGETQYF. CDR3 DNA: TGTGCCAGCAGTTCGAGTCGTTCGGGAGAGACCCAGTACTTC.

The chain uses TRBV19 and TRBJ2-4; D might be TRBD2 (6 bases). CDR1 and CDR2 from the germline V gene are LNHDA and SQIVND (reference sequence). V lost 5 bases and J lost 0, with 11 bases in between. CDR3 length equals 15 residues. CDR3 sequence reads: CASSLRDQAKNIQYF. The CDR3 DNA reads TGTGCCAGTAGTCTGCGGGACCAAGCCAAAAACATTCAGTACTTC.

Remarks on this clonotype: The junction does not match germline at one end; this may be a read error. J is TRBJ2-5 and V is TRBV20-1, with 11 bases fitting TRBD1. In germline, CDR1 is DFQATT, CDR2 SNEGSKA (reference sequence). There are 11 residues in the CDR3. The CDR3 protein is CSADPGTGGAF. CDR3 nucleotide sequence: TGCAGTGCCGACCCGGGGACAGGGGGGGCCTTC.

The chain couples TRBV6-1 to TRBJ1-2; D possibly corresponds to TRBD1 (5 bases). Germline V CDR1 and CDR2: MNHNS, SASEGT. The CDR3 loop spans 14 amino acids. The V end lost 3 bases, the J end lost 4 bases, and 12 bases lay between the germline ends. This CDR3 reads CASSEGVPTYGYTF. CDR3 bases: TGTGCCAGCAGTGAGGGGGTACCTACCTATGGCTACACCTTC.

This clonotype was observed many times. The J gene is TRBJ2-5, the V gene TRBV20-1, with D possibly TRBD2 on 6 matching bases. V was clipped by 6 bases and J by 4 bases, with 18 bases between them. Per germline, CDR1 DFQATT and CDR2 SNEGSKA (reference sequence). This CDR3 region has 14 residues. CDR3 loop: CSAARQGGAETQYF. CDR3 nucleotides: TGCAGTGCGGCCCGGCAGGGAGGTGCAGAGACCCAGTACTTC.

This clonotype was found a few times. This chain links TRBV7-9 with TRBJ1-4; TRBD1 matches at 7 bases. The CDR3 sequence is 16 residues long. Germline-derived CDR1 and CDR2 are SEHNR and FQNEAQ (reference sequence). J gave up 5 bases and V 0 bases, and 6 bases lay outside the gene matches. This chain's CDR3 is CASSLALGQKNEKLFF. The CDR3 nucleotides read TGTGCCAGCAGCTTAGCTCTGGGACAGAAGAATGAAAAACTGTTTTTT.

The chain employs TRBV15 and TRBJ1-5; D may be TRBD1 (5 bases). The CDR3 runs 19 residues. Germline-derived CDR1 and CDR2 are LNHNV and YYDKDF (reference sequence). Trimming shortened V by 5 bases and J by 3 bases, and 26 bases separated the two germline ends. CDR3 DNA: TGTGCCACCAGCGGGAGTAGCGGGGCGCAGGGTCGGATCAATCAGCCCCAGCATTTT. It yields the protein CATSGSSGAQGRINQPQHF.

The sample holds a few counts of this clonotype. This chain links TRBV29-1 with TRBJ1-1, with TRBD1 matching 9 bases. The CDR3 covers 12 residues. The V and J ends lost 6 bases and 6 bases, in that order; junction bases with no gene match: 5. The germline gives CDR1 SQVTM, CDR2 ANQGSEA. CDR3 coding DNA: TGCAGCGTAGGACAGGGGAGATCTGAAGCTTTCTTT. It is translated as CSVGQGRSEAFF.

The chain joins TRBV3-1 to TRBJ1-1; D unclear. V gave up 2 bases and J gave up 1 base, with 11 bases separating them. There are 15 residues in the CDR3. From germline, CDR1 is LGHDT and CDR2 YNNKEL (reference sequence). CDR3 amino acids: CASSQRGSGNTEAFF. As DNA, the CDR3 is TGTGCCAGCAGCCAACGAGGCTCAGGGAACACTGAAGCTTTCTTT. Together with reference TRBV3-1 and TRBJ1-1, the CDR3 gives the full variable domain: DTAVSQTPKYLVTQMGNDKSIKCEQNLGHDTMYWYKQDSKKFLKIMFSYNNKELIINETVPNRFSPKSPDKAHLNLHINSLELGDSAVYFCASSQRGSGNTEAFFGQGTRLTVV.

V gene TRBV20-1 combines with J gene TRBJ1-4; 7 bases map to TRBD1. Trimming at V came to 0 bases and at J to 7 bases, leaving 11 bases not matched to a gene. CDR3 size: 16 residues. Per the germline V gene, CDR1 is DFQATT and CDR2 is SNEGSKA (reference sequence). The CDR3 DNA reads as TGCAGTGCTAGAGATCGGGCGACAGGGTGGGGTGAAAAACTGTTTTTT. Protein product: CSARDRATGWGEKLFF.

Regarding this clonotype: A read error is likely, as this CDR3 ends without the conserved phenylalanine or tryptophan. The rearrangement links TRBV7-8 to TRBJ1-3, with D perhaps TRBD1 (5 bases). Per germline, CDR1 SGHVS and CDR2 FQNEAQ. V lost 2 bases and J lost 7, with 6 bases in between. This CDR3 is 12 amino acids long. The chain's CDR3 is CASSLRGNTIYV. As DNA, the CDR3 is TGTGCCAGCAGCTTACGGGGGAACACCATATATGTT.

This clonotype has more than one count but fewer than ten. The genes are TRBV6-1 and TRBJ1-3, with no clear D. Between the trimmed V and J ends, which lost 4 bases and 3 bases, there was a span of 7 bases. CDR1 MNHNS and CDR2 SASEGT come from the germline V gene. The CDR3 totals 13 residues. CDR3 DNA: TGTGCCAGCAGTGGTTCGGTTGGAAACACCATATATTTT. Its protein is CASSGSVGNTIYF.

The rearrangement joins TRBV18 to TRBJ2-5, with D perhaps TRBD2 (6 bases). The DNA end favors TRBJ2-7, so the J call may be wrong. Per the germline V gene, CDR1 is KGHSH and CDR2 is LQKENI. There are 14 residues in the CDR3. CDR3 DNA: TGTGCCAGCTCACCGGCGGGGTCGGGGTACGAGCAGTACTTC. It is translated as CASSPAGSGYEQYF.

This clonotype was observed a handful of times. The chain couples TRBV7-2 to TRBJ1-4; TRBD1 is a possible D gene (6 bases). The length of the CDR3 is 17 residues. Germline-derived CDR1 and CDR2 are SGHTA and FQGNSA. Trimming cost V 2 bases and J 0 bases, with 13 bases left between them. This CDR3 is CASSLFQGSATNEKLFF. In DNA, the CDR3 is TGTGCCAGCAGCTTATTTCAGGGGAGTGCAACTAATGAAAAACTGTTTTTT.

This clonotype was detected a few times. Mismatch with germline at one junction end may stem from a read error. The chain recombines TRBV20-1 with TRBJ2-7; D possibly uses TRBD1 or TRBD2 (5 bases each). Germline V gene lookup returns CDR1 DFQATT and CDR2 SNEGSKA (reference sequence). The CDR3 is 12 amino acids. Here the CDR3 reads CSACRDQNERYF. The DNA of the CDR3 is TGCAGTGCCTGCCGGGACCAGAACGAGCGGTACTTC.

This clonotype was detected only once. The J gene is TRBJ2-3, the V gene TRBV7-9; 10 nucleotides align to TRBD2. This CDR3 is 16 amino acids long. CDR1 is SEHNR, CDR2 FQNEAQ, per germline (reference sequence). Trimming removed 5 bases from V and 3 bases from J; junction bases left unmatched: 8. DNA for the CDR3: TGTGCCAGCAGCGGAACTAGCGGGGCAGCAACAGATACGCAGTATTTT. Amino acid sequence: CASSGTSGAATDTQYF.

This clonotype was counted ten times or more. CDR3 in DNA: TGTGCCAGCAGCGCAGGGTTAGCGGAGACCCAGTACTTC. Protein sequence: CASSAGLAETQYF. This rearrangement joins TRBV28 to TRBJ2-5; D is possibly TRBD1 or TRBD2 (5 bases each). This CDR3 contains 13 residues. The V gene's germline CDR1 is MDHEN and CDR2 SYDVKM. Trimming left V 6 bases short and J 5 bases short, with 13 bases between.

This clonotype was observed at least ten times. CDR3 coding DNA: TGCGCCAGCAGCTTGGCCGGGATGGGGACCCAGTACTTC. Its protein is CASSLAGMGTQYF. The chain joins TRBV5-1 to TRBJ2-5; weak D call: TRBD2 (5 bases). The CDR3 extends over 13 amino acids. Trimming shortened V by 0 bases and J by 7 bases, and 10 bases separated the two germline ends. The V gene's germline CDR1 is SGHRS and CDR2 YFSETQ.

This clonotype came up once. The V gene is TRBV29-1, the J gene TRBJ1-2; the D gene is possibly TRBD1 (5 bases). Between the trimmed V and J ends, which lost 3 bases and 8 bases, there was a span of 10 bases. This CDR3 has 11 residues. CDR1 and CDR2 (germline): SQVTM, ANQGSEA. The CDR3 DNA sequence: TGCAGCGTTGAGGGGGTGATGGGCTACACCTTC. It codes for CSVEGVMGYTF.

The table lists this clonotype with a few counts. This sequence joins TRBV3-1 and TRBJ2-1; TRBD2 might be the D (6 bases). V lost 4 bases and J lost 9, with 16 bases in between. This CDR3 region has 14 residues. Per germline, CDR1 LGHDT and CDR2 YNNKEL (reference sequence). CDR3 nucleotides: TGTGCCAGCAGCCGGGACTGGCTATCTAGTGAGCAGTTCTTC. Residues: CASSRDWLSSEQFF.

This clonotype was detected many times. Its ends do not fully match the called genes, so a read error is possible. This chain uses TRBV12-3 or TRBV12-4 with TRBJ2-5; D ambiguous. The CDR3 length is 13 residues. The CDR3 sequence: CASSLGVRETQYF. CDR3 nucleotides: TGTGCCAGCAGCTTAGGCGTGAGGGAGACCCAGTACTTC.

The rearrangement uses TRBV6-5 and TRBJ2-1; TRBD1 aligns across 7 bases. The CDR3 is 14 amino acids. The germline V gene encodes CDR1 MNHEY and CDR2 SVGAGI. V shed 2 bases and J 7 bases; nucleotides not matched to a gene: 5. The CDR3 region is CASSYRTGLNEQFF. The DNA for the CDR3 is TGTGCCAGCAGTTACCGGACAGGTCTAAATGAGCAGTTCTTC.

This clonotype was counted a few times. This chain connects TRBV5-1 to TRBJ1-2, with D tentatively TRBD1 (6 bases). V was pared by 1 base and J by 4 bases, with 14 bases between. Looked up from germline, CDR1 is SGHRS and CDR2 is YFSETQ. CDR3 length: 15 amino acids. CDR3: CASSLSRDMGYGYTF. The CDR3 DNA follows: TGCGCCAGCAGCTTGTCCCGGGACATGGGCTATGGCTACACCTTC.

This clonotype was detected once. This chain connects TRBV12-3 or TRBV12-4 to TRBJ1-2, with D possibly TRBD1 on 5 matching bases. The CDR3 runs to 14 residues. The V and J ends lost 5 bases and 0 bases respectively, with 10 bases between them. The CDR3 loop is CASSPGGTNYGYTF. The CDR3 DNA sequence: TGTGCCAGCAGTCCCGGGGGAACTAACTATGGCTACACCTTC.

This clonotype has more than one count but fewer than ten. The chain has TRBV12-3 or TRBV12-4 and TRBJ2-5; 8 bases align to TRBD2. The CDR3 consists of 17 residues. With 2 bases clipped from V and 4 bases from J, the junction kept 12 bases outside the gene matches. The CDR3 here is CASSLSGGANSGETQYF. The CDR3 nucleotides are TGTGCCAGCAGTTTAAGCGGGGGCGCGAATTCCGGAGAGACCCAGTACTTC.

This clonotype has only a few counts. The V call is TRBV20-1, the J call TRBJ2-4; possibly TRBD1 or TRBD2 for D (5 bases each). The germline V gene has CDR1 DFQATT and CDR2 SNEGSKA (reference sequence). The CDR3 has 14 amino acids. Trimming stripped 6 bases from V and 8 bases from J, with 20 bases between. CDR3 protein: CSARRLPLGDIQYF. The DNA of the CDR3 is TGCAGTGCCCGGAGGCTTCCCCTGGGGGACATTCAGTACTTC.

Turning to this clonotype: At one boundary the junction diverges from the germline segment, which might be a read error. The chain recombines TRBV27 with TRBJ2-3; D is ambiguous. CDR3 length equals 14 residues. The germline gives CDR1 MNHEY, CDR2 SMNVEV (reference sequence). CDR3 DNA sequence: TGTGCCAGCAGTTTATCTGGGGTCACAGATACGCGGTATTTT. This translates into CASSLSGVTDTRYF.

The V gene is TRBV29-1, the J gene TRBJ2-7; D is ambiguous. CDR1 is SQVTM and CDR2 is ANQGSEA in the germline V gene. The CDR3 totals 16 residues. The ends were cut back, 1 base at V and 0 bases at J, with 16 bases in the middle. The CDR3, as DNA: TGCAGCGTTGAAGCTCTGGGGAAGGAGAGCTCCTACGAGCAGTACTTC. Translation gives CSVEALGKESSYEQYF.